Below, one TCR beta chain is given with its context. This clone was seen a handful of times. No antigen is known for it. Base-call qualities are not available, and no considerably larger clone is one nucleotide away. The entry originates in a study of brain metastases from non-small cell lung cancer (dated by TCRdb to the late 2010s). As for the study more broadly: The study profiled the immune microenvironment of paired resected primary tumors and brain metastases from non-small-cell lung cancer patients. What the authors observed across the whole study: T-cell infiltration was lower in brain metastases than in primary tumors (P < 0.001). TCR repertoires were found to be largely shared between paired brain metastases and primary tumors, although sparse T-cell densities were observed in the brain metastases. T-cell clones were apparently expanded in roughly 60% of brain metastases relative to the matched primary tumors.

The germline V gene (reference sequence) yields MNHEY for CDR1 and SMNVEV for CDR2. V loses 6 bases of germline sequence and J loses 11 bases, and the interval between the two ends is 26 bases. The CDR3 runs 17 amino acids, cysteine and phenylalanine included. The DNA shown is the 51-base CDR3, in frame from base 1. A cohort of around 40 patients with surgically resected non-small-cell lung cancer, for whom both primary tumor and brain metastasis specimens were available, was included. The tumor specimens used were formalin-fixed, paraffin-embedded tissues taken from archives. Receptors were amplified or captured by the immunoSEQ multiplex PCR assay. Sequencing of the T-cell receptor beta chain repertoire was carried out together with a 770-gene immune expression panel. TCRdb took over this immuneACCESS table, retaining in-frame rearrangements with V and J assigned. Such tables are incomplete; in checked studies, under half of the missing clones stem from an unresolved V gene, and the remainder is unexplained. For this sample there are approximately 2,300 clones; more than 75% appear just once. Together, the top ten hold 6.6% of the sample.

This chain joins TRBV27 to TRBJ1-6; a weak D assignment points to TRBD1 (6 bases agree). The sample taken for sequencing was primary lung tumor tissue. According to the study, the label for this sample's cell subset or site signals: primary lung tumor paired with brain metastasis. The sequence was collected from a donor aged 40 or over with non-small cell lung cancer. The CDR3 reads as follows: CASSRGWQGRPGAPLHF. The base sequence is TGTGCCAGCAGCCGGGGTTGGCAGGGGAGGCCCGGGGCACCCCTCCACTTT.